This entry lists 30 T cell receptor beta chains sequenced from one sample in a study of T cells in Graves' hyperthyroidism and ophthalmopathy. Authors of the study amplified TCR beta CDR3 regions from RNA transcripts. First-round RT-PCR with HTBI primers amplified the TCR CDR3 region. MiXCR was run by TCRdb on the multiplex PCR reads, yielding one entry per CDR3 protein. This sample has about 640,000 distinct CDR3 sequences; more than 20% occur once, and the top ten carry around a third. Sample: blood. All receptors derive from a man in his thirties or forties with Graves' ophthalmopathy.

This clonotype was picked up a small number of times. The chain couples TRBV7-8 to TRBJ2-7; possibly TRBD2 for D (5 bases). This CDR3 spans 15 amino acids. V gave up 0 bases and J gave up 7 bases, with 16 bases separating them. Germline values: CDR1 SGHVS, CDR2 FQNEAQ. This CDR3 is CASSLASSGKTEQYF. CDR3 DNA sequence: TGTGCCAGCAGCTTAGCCTCATCGGGGAAGACGGAGCAGTACTTC.

The chain links TRBV7-9 to TRBJ1-4, with TRBD1 identical over 7 bases. The CDR3 is 16 amino acids. With V trimmed by 5 bases and J by 7 bases, 13 bases remained unmatched. The germline V gene encodes CDR1 SEHNR and CDR2 FQNEAQ (reference sequence). The CDR3 DNA sequence: TGTGCCAGCAGCCCAGGGGGGGGTCCCCAGATTGAAAAACTGTTTTTT. Translating gives CASSPGGGPQIEKLFF.

This clonotype has at least ten counts. The chain uses TRBV7-2 and TRBJ2-7; 7 nucleotides line up with TRBD1. This CDR3 has 15 amino acids. The V gene end was trimmed by 4 bases and the J gene end by 2 bases; junction bases not matched to a gene: 8. CDR1 is SGHTA, CDR2 FQGNSA, per germline. CDR3 bases: TGTGCCAGCAGCTCCCGGGACAGTTTTCCCTACGAGCAGTACTTC. Its translation: CASSSRDSFPYEQYF.

This clonotype has a count of ten or more. The chain is built from TRBV2 and TRBJ2-5; 11 bases agree with TRBD2. The CDR3 runs 12 residues. In germline, CDR1 is SNHLY, CDR2 FYNNEI. Trimming at V came to 7 bases and at J to 9 bases, leaving 4 bases not matched to a gene. CDR3 residues: CASKPGLAAQYF. CDR3 coding DNA: TGTGCCAGCAAACCGGGACTAGCGGCCCAGTACTTC. Supplemented by reference TRBV2 and TRBJ2-5, the full variable domain reads EPEVTQTPSHQVTQMGQEVILRCVPISNHLYFYWYRQILGQKVEFLVSFYNNEISEKSEIFDDQFSVERPDGSNFTLKIRSTKLEDSAMYFCASKPGLAAQYFGPGTRLLVL.

The table lists this clonotype with many counts. The chain couples TRBV20-1 to TRBJ2-3; D call uncertain. CDR3 size: 12 residues. The germline CDR1 and CDR2 sequences are DFQATT and SNEGSKA (reference sequence). Trimming took off 3 bases at V and 3 bases at J, with 7 bases between the two ends. CDR3 sequence (DNA): TGCAGTGCTAGGGGCGAAACAGATACGCAGTATTTT. This translates into CSARGETDTQYF.

This clonotype has more than one count but fewer than ten. The V call is TRBV4-3, the J call TRBJ2-7; 9 bases fit TRBD2. Germline loops: CDR1 LGHNA, CDR2 YSLEER. V was pared by 0 bases and J by 0 bases, with 3 bases of the junction left unmatched. The CDR3 totals 16 residues. The CDR3 protein is CASSQDLAGSSYEQYF. CDR3 nucleotide sequence: TGCGCCAGCAGCCAAGATCTAGCGGGAAGCTCCTACGAGCAGTACTTC.

V gene TRBV20-1 combines with J gene TRBJ2-5; D possibly corresponds to TRBD2 (5 bases). The germline V gene has CDR1 DFQATT and CDR2 SNEGSKA (reference sequence). This CDR3 region has 11 residues. V was cut by 7 bases and J by 5 bases, with 11 bases left in between. Here the CDR3 reads CSVREGETQYF. The CDR3 region has the DNA TGCAGTGTACGAGAGGGCGAGACCCAGTACTTC.

V and J are TRBV19 and TRBJ1-1, with 8 bases that match TRBD1. The V and J ends lost 4 bases and 3 bases, in that order; junction bases with no gene match: 10. The CDR3 spans 16 residues. CDR1 is LNHDA, CDR2 SQIVND, per germline (reference sequence). CDR3 DNA: TGTGCCAGTAGTAGGACCAGGCAGGGGGCGGACACTGAAGCTTTCTTT. The encoded protein is CASSRTRQGADTEAFF.

This clonotype was observed a few times. This chain uses TRBV5-1 with TRBJ2-7, with D possibly TRBD2 on 6 matching bases. The CDR3 consists of 17 residues. V dropped 0 bases and J dropped 4 bases, with 20 bases sitting between them. Germline CDR1 reads SGHRS; CDR2 reads YFSETQ. This CDR3 is CASSLAVYGGEGYEQYF. CDR3 bases: TGCGCCAGCAGCTTGGCCGTTTACGGGGGAGAGGGATACGAGCAGTACTTC.

The genes are TRBV7-9 and TRBJ2-5; D may correspond to TRBD1 or TRBD2 (5 bases each). V shed 3 bases and J shed 2 bases, with 16 bases lying between them. CDR1 and CDR2 from the germline V gene are SEHNR and FQNEAQ (reference sequence). The CDR3 is 16 residues long. The CDR3 sequence is CASSFEPGRRQETQYF. As DNA, the CDR3 is TGTGCCAGCAGCTTTGAGCCGGGACGGAGGCAAGAGACCCAGTACTTC.

The gene calls are TRBV19 and TRBJ1-5; D call uncertain. The germline V gene has CDR1 LNHDA and CDR2 SQIVND (reference sequence). The CDR3 contains 14 residues. Trimming removed 6 bases at V and 2 bases at J, with 11 bases between. The CDR3 DNA reads TGTGCCAGTAGGCTGAGGGAGGGCAATCAGCCCCAGCATTTT. Its protein is CASRLREGNQPQHF. Full variable domain (rest looked up from reference TRBV19 and TRBJ1-5): DGGITQSPKYLFRKEGQNVTLSCEQNLNHDAMYWYRQDPGQGLRLIYYSQIVNDFQKGDIAEGYSVSREKKESFPLTVTSAQKNPTAFYLCASRLREGNQPQHFGDGTRLSIL.

This chain links TRBV19 with TRBJ2-4; 8 bases align to TRBD1. Germline lookup yields CDR1 LNHDA and CDR2 SQIVND (reference sequence). V lost 8 bases, J lost 6 bases, and 3 bases stayed unmatched. This CDR3 is 12 amino acids long. The CDR3 spells CASQGAVNIQYF. CDR3 DNA: TGTGCCAGTCAGGGGGCTGTAAACATTCAGTACTTC.

This clonotype was observed a handful of times. The rearrangement uses TRBV12-3 or TRBV12-4 and TRBJ2-7; TRBD1 aligns across 10 bases. The V gene end was trimmed by 6 bases and the J gene end by 3 bases; junction bases not matched to a gene: 8. This CDR3 has 15 residues. CDR3 residues: CASRAAWDRGYEQYF. The DNA of the CDR3 is TGTGCCAGCAGGGCCGCCTGGGACAGGGGCTACGAGCAGTACTTC.

This clonotype was recorded a few times. This sequence joins TRBV6-1 and TRBJ1-1; D remains ambiguous. Trimming stripped 8 bases from V and 0 bases from J, with 19 bases between. CDR1 is MNHNS and CDR2 is SASEGT in the germline V gene. The CDR3 has 16 residues. The CDR3 spells CASRKWADSMNTEAFF. CDR3 nucleotides: TGTGCCAGCCGTAAATGGGCAGATAGCATGAACACTGAAGCTTTCTTT.

The CDR3 nucleotides read TGTGCCAGCAGACCTGACCTCGATCTGAGCTCCTACGAGCAGTACTTC. This sequence encodes CASRPDLDLSSYEQYF. The chain is built from TRBV6-4 and TRBJ2-7; D unresolved. The V end was cut by 6 bases, the J end by 0 bases, with 18 bases between. CDR1 is MRHNA and CDR2 is SNTAGT in the germline V gene. The CDR3 spans 16 residues.

The chain joins TRBV5-1 to TRBJ2-2; 7 bases are a match to TRBD1. This CDR3 is 12 amino acids long. Germline V gene data show CDR1 as SGHRS and CDR2 as YFSETQ. V dropped 5 bases and J dropped 6; count of bases not matched to a gene: 1. The CDR3 region has the DNA TGCGCCAGCAGGACAGGGTCCGGGGAGCTGTTTTTT. Amino acids: CASRTGSGELFF. Combining the CDR3 with reference TRBV5-1 and TRBJ2-2 gives the whole variable domain KAGVTQTPRYLIKTRGQQVTLSCSPISGHRSVSWYQQTPGQGLQFLFEYFSETQRNKGNFPGRFSGRQFSNSRSEMNVSTLELGDSALYLCASRTGSGELFFGEGSRLTVL.

The count of this clonotype is one. A clone one base away is much larger, so this may be a read error. The genes are TRBV12-3 or TRBV12-4 and TRBJ2-1; D might be TRBD2 (6 bases). The DNA end favors TRBJ2-7, so the J call may be wrong. CDR3 length equals 14 residues. CDR3 in DNA: TGTGCCACCCTGACGGGGGTGCCCTACAATGAGCAGTACTTC. As protein: CATLTGVPYNEQYF.

This clonotype was recorded at least ten times. This chain uses TRBV2 with TRBJ2-3; 9 bases fit TRBD2. The V segment lost 6 bases and the J segment 8 bases; nucleotides outside the gene matches: 18. The CDR3 is 17 amino acids. The germline CDR1 and CDR2 sequences are SNHLY and FYNNEI. In nucleotides, the CDR3 is TGTGCCAGCAGCGCCTCCGGGCTAGCGGGACCCCGAGGTACGCAGTATTTT. Its translation: CASSASGLAGPRGTQYF.

The rearrangement uses TRBV7-2 and TRBJ2-7, with 9 bases that match TRBD1. V shed 6 bases, J shed 2 bases, and the junction held 8 bases outside the gene matches. Germline V gene data show CDR1 as SGHTA and CDR2 as FQGNSA. This CDR3 is 15 amino acids long. The CDR3 coding sequence is TGTGCCAGCAGGTTACCGGGACAGGGTACCTACGAGCAGTACTTC. Protein: CASRLPGQGTYEQYF. Full variable domain (outside the CDR3, taken from reference TRBV7-2 and TRBJ2-7): GAGVSQSPSNKVTEKGKDVELRCDPISGHTALYWYRQSLGQGLEFLIYFQGNSAPDKSGLPSDRFSAERTGGSVSTLTIQRTQQEDSAVYLCASRLPGQGTYEQYFGPGTRLTVT.

This clonotype was seen ten or more times. The chain links TRBV19 to TRBJ1-1; D ambiguous. The CDR3 consists of 16 residues. Trimming shortened V by 3 bases and J by 1 base, and 15 bases separated the two germline ends. The germline V gene encodes CDR1 LNHDA and CDR2 SQIVND (reference sequence). This chain's CDR3 is CASSILNQIGNTEAFF. CDR3 DNA sequence: TGTGCCAGTAGTATTCTTAACCAAATAGGGAACACTGAAGCTTTCTTT.

The table lists this clonotype with a few counts. The V call is TRBV11-1, the J call TRBJ1-5; 7 nucleotides match TRBD1. CDR1 and CDR2 (germline): SGHAT, FQDESV (reference sequence). This CDR3 comprises 17 residues. V was clipped by 6 bases and J by 0 bases; unmatched bases: 11. CDR3 nucleotides: TGTGCCAGCAGTCCACCGGGGACAGCGTTTAGCAATCAGCCCCAGCATTTT. Protein sequence: CASSPPGTAFSNQPQHF.

This clonotype was observed a few times. The chain couples TRBV20-1 to TRBJ2-1; 8 positions match TRBD2. CDR3 size: 14 residues. With 5 bases clipped from V and 7 bases from J, the junction kept 10 bases outside the gene matches. Germline assignment: CDR1 DFQATT and CDR2 SNEGSKA (reference sequence). CDR3 amino acids: CSAGLPGLENEQFF. CDR3 in DNA: TGCAGTGCTGGACTCCCGGGACTAGAGAATGAGCAGTTCTTC.

This clonotype appeared many times. V gene TRBV2 combines with J gene TRBJ1-5; TRBD1 matches at 8 bases. Germline lookup yields CDR1 SNHLY and CDR2 FYNNEI. The CDR3 contains 15 residues. Trimming removed 5 bases from V and 5 bases from J; junction bases left unmatched: 8. The CDR3 here is CASSTDRGGDQPQHF. The CDR3 coding sequence is TGTGCCAGCAGTACTGACAGGGGAGGAGATCAGCCCCAGCATTTT.

This clonotype was detected only a few times. The V and J genes are TRBV13 and TRBJ2-5; 12 bases are a match to TRBD2. Germline V gene sequence: CDR1 PRHDT, CDR2 FYEKMQ (reference sequence). V lost 0 bases and J lost 4; bases outside the gene matches: 9. The CDR3 contains 18 residues. This CDR3 is CASSLGQAWTSGAETQYF. The CDR3 DNA is TGTGCCAGCAGCTTAGGACAGGCTTGGACTAGCGGGGCAGAGACCCAGTACTTC.

The chain is built from TRBV12-3 or TRBV12-4 and TRBJ2-3; a possible D gene is TRBD1 (6 bases). V shed 6 bases and J shed 2 bases, with 15 bases lying between them. CDR3 length equals 15 residues. Here the CDR3 DNA reads TGTGCCAGCAGGGGCCCGGGACACGACACAGATACGCAGTATTTT. It translates to CASRGPGHDTDTQYF.

This clonotype has a count of ten or more. This rearrangement joins TRBV2 to TRBJ2-7; D gene unclear. Germline CDR1 reads SNHLY; CDR2 reads FYNNEI. CDR3 size: 12 residues. V gave up 1 base and J gave up 3 bases, with 4 bases separating them. The CDR3: CASSEDIYEQYF. Written as DNA, the CDR3 is TGTGCCAGCAGTGAAGACATCTACGAGCAGTACTTC.

This clonotype was counted many times. This chain uses TRBV12-3 or TRBV12-4 with TRBJ2-7; 10 bases line up with TRBD1. The CDR3 is 15 amino acids. Trimming took 7 bases from V and 1 from J; bases not matched to a gene: 7. The CDR3 region is CASTFGQGVSYEQYF. Here the CDR3 DNA reads TGTGCCAGCACCTTTGGACAGGGGGTGTCCTACGAGCAGTACTTC.

This clonotype has more than one count but fewer than ten. This sequence joins TRBV7-9 and TRBJ2-7, with 7 nucleotides matching TRBD2. The CDR3 runs to 16 residues. Germline V CDR1 and CDR2: SEHNR, FQNEAQ (reference sequence). V dropped 1 base and J dropped 2; count of bases not matched to a gene: 8. The CDR3 sequence is CASSLVSREATYEQYF. Here the CDR3 DNA reads TGTGCCAGCAGCTTAGTGTCTCGGGAGGCCACCTACGAGCAGTACTTC.

This clonotype was found many times. The CDR3 reads CSARDQGTEAFF. In DNA form, the CDR3 reads TGCAGTGCTAGGGACCAGGGCACTGAAGCTTTCTTT. The V gene is TRBV20-1, the J gene TRBJ1-1, with D maybe TRBD1 (5 bases). This CDR3 is built from 12 residues. CDR1 DFQATT and CDR2 SNEGSKA come from the germline V gene (reference sequence). V was trimmed by 3 bases and J by 4 bases, leaving 9 bases between them.

The chain is built from TRBV6-1 and TRBJ2-6; 8 positions match TRBD1. V lost 8 bases to trimming and J lost 1 base; unmatched junction nucleotides: 7. CDR3 size: 16 residues. Germline V gene data show CDR1 as MNHNS and CDR2 as SASEGT. This CDR3 reads CASAQGVESGANVLTF. The DNA of the CDR3 is TGTGCCAGCGCACAGGGGGTAGAGTCTGGGGCCAACGTCCTGACTTTC.